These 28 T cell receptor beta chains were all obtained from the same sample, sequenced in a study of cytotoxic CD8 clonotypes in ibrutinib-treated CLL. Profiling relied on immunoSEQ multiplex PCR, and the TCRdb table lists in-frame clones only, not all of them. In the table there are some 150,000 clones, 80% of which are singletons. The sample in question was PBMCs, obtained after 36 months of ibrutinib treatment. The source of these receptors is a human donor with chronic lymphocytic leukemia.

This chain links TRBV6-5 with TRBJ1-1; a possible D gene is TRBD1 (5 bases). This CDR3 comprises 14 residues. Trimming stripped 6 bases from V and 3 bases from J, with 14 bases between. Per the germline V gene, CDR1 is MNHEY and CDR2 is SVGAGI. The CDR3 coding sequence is TGTGCCAGCAGGGAAAGGGGCGGGTACACTGAAGCTTTCTTT. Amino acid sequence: CASRERGGYTEAFF.

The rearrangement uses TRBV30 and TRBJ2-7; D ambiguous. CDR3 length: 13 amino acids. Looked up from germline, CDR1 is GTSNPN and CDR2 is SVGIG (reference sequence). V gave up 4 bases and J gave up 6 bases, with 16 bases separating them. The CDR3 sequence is CAWNKPHLGEQYF. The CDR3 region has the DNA TGTGCCTGGAACAAACCTCATCTTGGCGAGCAGTACTTC. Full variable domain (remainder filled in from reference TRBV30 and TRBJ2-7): SQTIHQWPATLVQPVGSPLSLECTVEGTSNPNLYWYRQAAGRGLQLLFYSVGIGQISSEVPQNLSASRPQDRQFILSSKKLLLSDSGFYLCAWNKPHLGEQYFGPGTRLTVT.

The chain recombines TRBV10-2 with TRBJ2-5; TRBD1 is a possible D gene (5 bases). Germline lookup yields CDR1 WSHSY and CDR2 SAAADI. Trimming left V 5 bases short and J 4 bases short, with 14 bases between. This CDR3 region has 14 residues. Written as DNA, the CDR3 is TGCGCCAGCAGTTTTCAAGGGGTAGGAGAGACCCAGTACTTC. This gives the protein CASSFQGVGETQYF.

This CDR3 is CATSRETGYNEQFF. CDR3 nucleotides: TGTGCCACCAGCAGAGAGACAGGTTACAATGAGCAGTTCTTC. The gene calls are TRBV15 and TRBJ2-1; a possible D gene is TRBD1 (6 bases). Germline V gene sequence: CDR1 LNHNV, CDR2 YYDKDF (reference sequence). The CDR3 length is 14 residues. V lost 0 bases and J 4 bases, leaving 7 bases between the germline ends.

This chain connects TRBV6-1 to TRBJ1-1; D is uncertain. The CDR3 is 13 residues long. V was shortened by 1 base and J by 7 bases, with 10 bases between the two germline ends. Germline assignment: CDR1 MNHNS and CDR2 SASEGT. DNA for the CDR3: TGTGCCAGCAGTGAAGAATGGACTCTTGAAGCTTTCTTT. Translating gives CASSEEWTLEAFF.

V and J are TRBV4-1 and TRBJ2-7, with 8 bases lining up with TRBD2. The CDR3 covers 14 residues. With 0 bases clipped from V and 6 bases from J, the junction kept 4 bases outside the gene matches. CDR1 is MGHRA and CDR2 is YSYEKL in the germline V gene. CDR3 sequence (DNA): TGCGCCAGCAGCCAAGAAGCGGGAGTCTTCGAGCAGTACTTC. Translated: CASSQEAGVFEQYF.

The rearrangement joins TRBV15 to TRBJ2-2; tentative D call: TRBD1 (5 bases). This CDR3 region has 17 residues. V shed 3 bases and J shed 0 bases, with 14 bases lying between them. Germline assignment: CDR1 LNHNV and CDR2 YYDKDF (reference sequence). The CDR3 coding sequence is TGTGCCACCAGCAGGGGGCACGGAACCACGAACACCGGGGAGCTGTTTTTT. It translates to CATSRGHGTTNTGELFF.

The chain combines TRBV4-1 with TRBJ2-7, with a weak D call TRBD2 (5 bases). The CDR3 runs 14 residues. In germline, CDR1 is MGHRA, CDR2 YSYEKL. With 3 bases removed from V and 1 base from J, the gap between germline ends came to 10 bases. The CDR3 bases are TGCGCCAGCAGCCAGCCCTCGGGGTCCTACGAGCAGTACTTC. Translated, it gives CASSQPSGSYEQYF.

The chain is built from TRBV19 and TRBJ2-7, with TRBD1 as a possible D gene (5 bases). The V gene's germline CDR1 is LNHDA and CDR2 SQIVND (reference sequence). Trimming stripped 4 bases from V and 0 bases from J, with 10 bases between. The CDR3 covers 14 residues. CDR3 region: CASSKGQPSYEQYF. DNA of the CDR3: TGTGCCAGTAGTAAGGGGCAGCCCTCCTACGAGCAGTACTTC.

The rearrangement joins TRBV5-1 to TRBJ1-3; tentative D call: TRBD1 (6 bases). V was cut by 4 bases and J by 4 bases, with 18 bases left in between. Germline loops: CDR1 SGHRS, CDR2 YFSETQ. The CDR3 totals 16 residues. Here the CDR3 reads CASSKQQGLGGNTIYF. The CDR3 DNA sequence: TGCGCCAGCAGCAAGCAACAGGGACTAGGCGGAAACACCATATATTTT.

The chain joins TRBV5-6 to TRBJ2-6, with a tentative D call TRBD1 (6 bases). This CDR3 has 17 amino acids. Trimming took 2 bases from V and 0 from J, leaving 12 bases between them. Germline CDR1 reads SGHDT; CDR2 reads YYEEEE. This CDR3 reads CASSLRYRDSGANVLTF. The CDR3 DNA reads TGTGCCAGCAGCTTACGGTACAGGGACTCTGGGGCCAACGTCCTGACTTTC.

CDR3 residues: CASSYAPDYYNEQFF. The CDR3 DNA follows: TGTGCCAGCAGTTATGCCCCGGACTACTACAATGAGCAGTTCTTC. The J gene is TRBJ2-1, the V gene TRBV6-5; tentatively, D is TRBD2 (6 bases). The CDR3 is 15 amino acids. V lost 3 bases to trimming and J lost 3 bases, with 12 bases between them. From germline, CDR1 is MNHEY and CDR2 SVGAGI.

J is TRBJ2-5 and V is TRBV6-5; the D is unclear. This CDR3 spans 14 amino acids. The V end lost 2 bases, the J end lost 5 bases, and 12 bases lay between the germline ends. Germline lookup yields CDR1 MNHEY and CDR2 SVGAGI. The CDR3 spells CASSYDERMETQYF. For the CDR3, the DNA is TGTGCCAGCAGTTACGATGAGCGAATGGAGACCCAGTACTTC.

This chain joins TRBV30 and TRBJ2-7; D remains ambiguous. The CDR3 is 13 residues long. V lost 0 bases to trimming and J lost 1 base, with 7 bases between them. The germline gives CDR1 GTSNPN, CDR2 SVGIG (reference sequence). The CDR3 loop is CAWSVRNSYEQYF. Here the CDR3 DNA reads TGTGCCTGGAGTGTAAGAAATTCCTACGAGCAGTACTTC.

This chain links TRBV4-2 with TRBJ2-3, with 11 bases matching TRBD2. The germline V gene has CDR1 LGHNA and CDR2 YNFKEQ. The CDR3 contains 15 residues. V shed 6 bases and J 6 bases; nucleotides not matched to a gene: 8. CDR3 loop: CASRTSGTSGDTQYF. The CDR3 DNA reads TGTGCCAGCAGGACTAGCGGGACCTCGGGGGATACGCAGTATTTT.

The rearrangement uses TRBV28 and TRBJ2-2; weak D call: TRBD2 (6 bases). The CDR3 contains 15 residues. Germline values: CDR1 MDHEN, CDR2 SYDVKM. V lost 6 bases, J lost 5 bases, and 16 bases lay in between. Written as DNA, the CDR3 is TGTGCCAGCAGGACCCCGGGACTTCGTACCGGGGAGCTGTTTTTT. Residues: CASRTPGLRTGELFF.

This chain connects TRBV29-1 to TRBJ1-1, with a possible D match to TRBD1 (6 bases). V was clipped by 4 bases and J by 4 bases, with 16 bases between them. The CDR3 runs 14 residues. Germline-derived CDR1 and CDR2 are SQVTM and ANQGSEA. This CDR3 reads CSVGRRGFRTEAFF. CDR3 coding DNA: TGCAGCGTTGGGAGGAGGGGGTTTCGCACTGAAGCTTTCTTT.

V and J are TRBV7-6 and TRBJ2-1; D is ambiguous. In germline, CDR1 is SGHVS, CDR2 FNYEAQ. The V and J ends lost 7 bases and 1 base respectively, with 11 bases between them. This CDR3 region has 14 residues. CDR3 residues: CASTPEVSYNEQFF. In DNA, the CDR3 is TGTGCCAGCACCCCAGAAGTTTCCTACAATGAGCAGTTCTTC.

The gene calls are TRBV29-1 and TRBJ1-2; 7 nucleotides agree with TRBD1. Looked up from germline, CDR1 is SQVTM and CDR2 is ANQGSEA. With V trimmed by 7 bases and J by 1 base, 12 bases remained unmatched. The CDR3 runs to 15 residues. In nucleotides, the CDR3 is TGCAGCGGGAGTGCCGGGACAGCCTATAACTATGGCTACACCTTC. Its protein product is CSGSAGTAYNYGYTF.

This CDR3 is CASGMGTGNQPQHF. The CDR3 DNA reads as TGTGCCAGCGGTATGGGGACAGGCAATCAGCCCCAGCATTTT. The rearrangement links TRBV2 to TRBJ1-5; 7 bases map to TRBD1. Germline V lookup: CDR1 SNHLY, CDR2 FYNNEI. This CDR3 region has 14 residues. V dropped 8 bases and J dropped 2; count of bases not matched to a gene: 6.

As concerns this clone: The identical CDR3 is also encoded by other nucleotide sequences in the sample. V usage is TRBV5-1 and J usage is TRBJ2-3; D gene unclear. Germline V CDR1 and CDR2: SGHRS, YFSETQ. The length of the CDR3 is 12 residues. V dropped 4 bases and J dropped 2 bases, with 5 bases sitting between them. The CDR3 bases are TGCGCCAGCAGCCCTAACACAGATACGCAGTATTTT. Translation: CASSPNTDTQYF.

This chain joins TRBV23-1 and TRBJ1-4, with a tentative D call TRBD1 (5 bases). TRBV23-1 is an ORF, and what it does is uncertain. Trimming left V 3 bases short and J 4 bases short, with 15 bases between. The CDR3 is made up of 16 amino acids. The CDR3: CASSQPDSSDNEKLFF. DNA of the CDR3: TGCGCCAGCAGTCAGCCCGACAGTTCGGATAATGAAAAACTGTTTTTT.

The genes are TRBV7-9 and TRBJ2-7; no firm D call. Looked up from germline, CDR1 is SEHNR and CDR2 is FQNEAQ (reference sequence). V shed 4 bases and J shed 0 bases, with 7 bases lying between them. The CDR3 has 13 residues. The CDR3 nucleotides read TGTGCCAGCAGCTCCAGTTCCTCCTACGAGCAGTACTTC. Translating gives CASSSSSSYEQYF.

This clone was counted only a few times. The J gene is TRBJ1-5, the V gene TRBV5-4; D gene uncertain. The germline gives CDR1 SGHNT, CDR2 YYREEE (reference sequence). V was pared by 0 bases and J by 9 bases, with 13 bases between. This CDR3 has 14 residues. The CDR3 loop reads CASSLDGSSMPQHF. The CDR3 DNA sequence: TGTGCCAGCAGCTTGGACGGCAGTTCGATGCCCCAGCATTTT.

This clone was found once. CDR3 in amino acids: CASSSWGEGKSYNEQFF. The CDR3 nucleotides read TGTGCCAGCAGCTCCTGGGGAGAAGGGAAATCCTACAATGAGCAGTTCTTC. The chain joins TRBV7-9 to TRBJ2-1; weak D call: TRBD2 (5 bases). V was shortened by 4 bases and J by 1 base, with 17 bases between the two germline ends. This CDR3 has 17 amino acids. Germline V gene data show CDR1 as SEHNR and CDR2 as FQNEAQ (reference sequence).

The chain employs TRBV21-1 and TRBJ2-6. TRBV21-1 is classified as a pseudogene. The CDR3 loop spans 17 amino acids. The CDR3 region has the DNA TGTGCCAGCAGCAAAGATGGTCAGCCCCCTGGGGCCAACGTCCTGACTTTC. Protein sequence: CASSKDGQPPGANVLTF.

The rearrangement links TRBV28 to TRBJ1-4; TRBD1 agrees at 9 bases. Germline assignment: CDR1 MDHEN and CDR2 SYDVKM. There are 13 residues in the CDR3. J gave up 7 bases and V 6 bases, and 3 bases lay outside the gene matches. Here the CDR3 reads CASRPGQGEKLFF. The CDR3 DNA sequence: TGTGCCAGCAGGCCGGGACAGGGTGAAAAACTGTTTTTT.

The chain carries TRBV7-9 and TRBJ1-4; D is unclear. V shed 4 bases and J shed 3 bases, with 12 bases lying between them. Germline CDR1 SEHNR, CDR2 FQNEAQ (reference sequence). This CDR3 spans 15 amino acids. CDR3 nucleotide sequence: TGTGCCAGCAGCTCCCCCAACTGGGCTAATGAAAAACTGTTTTTT. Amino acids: CASSSPNWANEKLFF.